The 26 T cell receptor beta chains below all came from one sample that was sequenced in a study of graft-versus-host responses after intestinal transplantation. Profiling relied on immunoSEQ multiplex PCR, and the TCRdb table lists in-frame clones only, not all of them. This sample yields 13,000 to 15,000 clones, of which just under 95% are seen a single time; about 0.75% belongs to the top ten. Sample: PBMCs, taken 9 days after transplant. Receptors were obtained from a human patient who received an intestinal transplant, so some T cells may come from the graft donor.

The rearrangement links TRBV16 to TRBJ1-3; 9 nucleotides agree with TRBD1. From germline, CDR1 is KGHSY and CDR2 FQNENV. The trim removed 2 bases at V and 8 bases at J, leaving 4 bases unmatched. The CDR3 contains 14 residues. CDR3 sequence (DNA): TGTGCCAGCAGCCAAGGGACAGGGCGAGACACCATATATTTT. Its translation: CASSQGTGRDTIYF.

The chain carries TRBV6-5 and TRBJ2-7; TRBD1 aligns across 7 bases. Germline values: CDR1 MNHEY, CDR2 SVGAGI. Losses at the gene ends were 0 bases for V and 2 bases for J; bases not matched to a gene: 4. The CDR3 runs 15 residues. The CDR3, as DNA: TGTGCCAGCAGTTACTCGTCGACAGGGACCTACGAGCAGTACTTC. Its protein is CASSYSSTGTYEQYF.

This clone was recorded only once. CDR3 sequence (DNA): TGTGCCAGCAGCCTGACAGGGCTTACCAATCAGCCCCAGCATTTT. The encoded protein is CASSLTGLTNQPQHF. The genes are TRBV6-5 and TRBJ1-5; 7 bases are a match to TRBD1. The V and J ends lost 6 bases and 3 bases, in that order; junction bases with no gene match: 8. The CDR3 sequence is 15 residues long. Germline V CDR1 and CDR2: MNHEY, SVGAGI.

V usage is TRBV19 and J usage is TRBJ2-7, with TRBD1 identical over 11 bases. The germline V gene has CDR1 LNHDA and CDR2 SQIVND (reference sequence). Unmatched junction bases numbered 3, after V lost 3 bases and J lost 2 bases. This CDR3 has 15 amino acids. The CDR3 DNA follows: TGTGCCAGTAGTATCCGGACAGGGGGCACCTACGAGCAGTACTTC. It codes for CASSIRTGGTYEQYF.

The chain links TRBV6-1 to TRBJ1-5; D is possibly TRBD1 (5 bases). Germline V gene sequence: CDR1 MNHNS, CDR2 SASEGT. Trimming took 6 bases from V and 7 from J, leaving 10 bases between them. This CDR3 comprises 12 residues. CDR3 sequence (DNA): TGTGCCAGCAGGGCCGAGGGGCAGCCCCAGCATTTT. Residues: CASRAEGQPQHF.

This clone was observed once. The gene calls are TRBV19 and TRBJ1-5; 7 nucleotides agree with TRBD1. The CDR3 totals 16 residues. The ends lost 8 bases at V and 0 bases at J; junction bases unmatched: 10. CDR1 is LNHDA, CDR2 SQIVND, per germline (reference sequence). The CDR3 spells CASHPTGSYSNQPQHF. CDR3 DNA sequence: TGTGCCAGTCACCCGACAGGGAGTTATAGCAATCAGCCCCAGCATTTT. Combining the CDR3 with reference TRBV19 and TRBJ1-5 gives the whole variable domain DGGITQSPKYLFRKEGQNVTLSCEQNLNHDAMYWYRQDPGQGLRLIYYSQIVNDFQKGDIAEGYSVSREKKESFPLTVTSAQKNPTAFYLCASHPTGSYSNQPQHFGDGTRLSIL.

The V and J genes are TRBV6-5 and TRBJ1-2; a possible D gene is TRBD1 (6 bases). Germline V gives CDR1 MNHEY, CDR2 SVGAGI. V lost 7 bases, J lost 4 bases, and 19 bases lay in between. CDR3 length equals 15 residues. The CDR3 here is CASTPRGEQGYGYTF. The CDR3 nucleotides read TGTGCCAGCACCCCTAGGGGCGAACAGGGCTATGGCTACACCTTC.

CDR3 bases: TGTGCCAGCAGCTTTGGTACCCGGCGCACTGAAGCTTTCTTT. This gives the protein CASSFGTRRTEAFF. This rearrangement joins TRBV7-9 to TRBJ1-1; D gene unclear. CDR1 is SEHNR, CDR2 FQNEAQ, per germline (reference sequence). V shed 3 bases and J shed 4 bases, with 12 bases lying between them. The CDR3 spans 14 residues.

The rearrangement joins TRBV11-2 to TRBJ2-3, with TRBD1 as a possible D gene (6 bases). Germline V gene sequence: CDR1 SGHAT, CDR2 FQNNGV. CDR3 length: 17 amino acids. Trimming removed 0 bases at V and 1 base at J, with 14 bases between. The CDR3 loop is CASSLDLGQGRTDTQYF. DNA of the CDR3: TGTGCCAGCAGCTTAGATCTTGGGCAGGGGCGCACAGATACGCAGTATTTT.

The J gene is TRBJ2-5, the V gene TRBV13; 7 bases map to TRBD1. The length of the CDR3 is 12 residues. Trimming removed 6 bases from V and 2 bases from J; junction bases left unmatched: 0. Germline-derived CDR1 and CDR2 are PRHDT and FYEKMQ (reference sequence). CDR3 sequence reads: CASRGQQETQYF. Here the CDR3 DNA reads TGTGCCAGCAGGGGACAGCAAGAGACCCAGTACTTC.

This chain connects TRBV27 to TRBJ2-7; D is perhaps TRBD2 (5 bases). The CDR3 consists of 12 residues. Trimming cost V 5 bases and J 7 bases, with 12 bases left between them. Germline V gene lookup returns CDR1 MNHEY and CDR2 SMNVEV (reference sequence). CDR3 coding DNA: TGTGCCAGCAGTCTGGACTTCCGGGAGCAGTACTTC. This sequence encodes CASSLDFREQYF.

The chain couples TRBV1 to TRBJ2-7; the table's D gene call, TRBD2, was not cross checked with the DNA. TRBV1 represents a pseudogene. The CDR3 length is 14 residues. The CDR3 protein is CTSSQLEAAYEQYF. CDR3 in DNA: TGCACCAGCAGCCAACTAGAGGCCGCCTACGAGCAGTACTTC.

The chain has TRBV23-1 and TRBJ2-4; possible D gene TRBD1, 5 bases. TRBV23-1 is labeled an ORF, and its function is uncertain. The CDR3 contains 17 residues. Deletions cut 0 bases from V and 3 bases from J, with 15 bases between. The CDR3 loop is CASSQSNATEDKNIQYF. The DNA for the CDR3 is TGCGCCAGCAGTCAATCAAACGCGACAGAAGACAAAAACATTCAGTACTTC.

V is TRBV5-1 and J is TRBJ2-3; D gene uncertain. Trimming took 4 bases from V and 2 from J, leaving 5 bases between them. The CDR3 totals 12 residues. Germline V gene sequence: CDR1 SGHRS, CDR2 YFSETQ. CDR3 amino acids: CASSPNTDTQYF. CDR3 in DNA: TGCGCCAGCAGCCCGAACACAGATACGCAGTATTTT.

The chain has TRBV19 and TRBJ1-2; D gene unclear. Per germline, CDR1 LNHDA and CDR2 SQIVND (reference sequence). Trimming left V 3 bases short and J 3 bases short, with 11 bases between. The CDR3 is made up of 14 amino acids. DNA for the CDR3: TGTGCCAGTAGTATCTCAGGTGCTCACTATGGCTACACCTTC. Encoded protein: CASSISGAHYGYTF. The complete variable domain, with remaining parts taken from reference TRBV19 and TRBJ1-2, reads DGGITQSPKYLFRKEGQNVTLSCEQNLNHDAMYWYRQDPGQGLRLIYYSQIVNDFQKGDIAEGYSVSREKKESFPLTVTSAQKNPTAFYLCASSISGAHYGYTFGSGTRLTVV.

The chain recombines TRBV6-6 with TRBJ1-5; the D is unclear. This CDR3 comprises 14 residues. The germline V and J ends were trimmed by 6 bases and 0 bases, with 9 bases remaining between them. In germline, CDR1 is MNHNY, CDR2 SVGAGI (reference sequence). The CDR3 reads CASSSVYSNQPQHF. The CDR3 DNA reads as TGTGCCAGCAGCTCTGTTTATAGCAATCAGCCCCAGCATTTT.

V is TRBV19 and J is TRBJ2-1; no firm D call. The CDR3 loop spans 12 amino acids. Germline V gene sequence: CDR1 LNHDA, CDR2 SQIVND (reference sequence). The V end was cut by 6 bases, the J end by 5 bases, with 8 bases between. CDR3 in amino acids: CASSDGHNEQFF. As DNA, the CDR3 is TGTGCCAGTAGCGACGGTCACAATGAGCAGTTCTTC.

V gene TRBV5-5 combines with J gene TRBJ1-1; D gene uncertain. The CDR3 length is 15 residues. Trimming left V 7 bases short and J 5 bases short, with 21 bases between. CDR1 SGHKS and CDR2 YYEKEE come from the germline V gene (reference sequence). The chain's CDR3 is CASPTAADSDTEAFF. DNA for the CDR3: TGTGCCAGCCCAACCGCCGCGGATTCTGATACTGAAGCTTTCTTT. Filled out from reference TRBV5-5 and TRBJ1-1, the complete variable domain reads DAGVTQSPTHLIKTRGQQVTLRCSPISGHKSVSWYQQVLGQGPQFIFQYYEKEERGRGNFPDRFSARQFPNYSSELNVNALLLGDSALYLCASPTAADSDTEAFFGQGTRLTVV.

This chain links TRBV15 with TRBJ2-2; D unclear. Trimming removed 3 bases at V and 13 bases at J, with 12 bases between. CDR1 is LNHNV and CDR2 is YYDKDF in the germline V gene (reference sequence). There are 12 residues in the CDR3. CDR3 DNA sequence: TGTGCCACCAGCAGGTTCATACCCGGGCTGTTTTTT. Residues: CATSRFIPGLFF.

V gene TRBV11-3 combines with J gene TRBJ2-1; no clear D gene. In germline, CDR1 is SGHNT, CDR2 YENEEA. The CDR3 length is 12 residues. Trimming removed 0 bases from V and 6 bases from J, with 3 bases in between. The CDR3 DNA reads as TGTGCCAGCAGCTTAGACGGCAATGAGCAGTTCTTC. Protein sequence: CASSLDGNEQFF.

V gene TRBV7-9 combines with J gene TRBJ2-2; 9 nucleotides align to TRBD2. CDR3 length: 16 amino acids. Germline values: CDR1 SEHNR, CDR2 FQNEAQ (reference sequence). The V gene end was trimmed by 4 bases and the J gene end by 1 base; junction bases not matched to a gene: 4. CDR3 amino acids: CASSSWTSENTGELFF. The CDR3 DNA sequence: TGTGCCAGCAGCTCGTGGACTAGCGAGAACACCGGGGAGCTGTTTTTT.

The CDR3 DNA reads TGTGCCTGGAGTACGGTAGGCTCCTACAATGAGCAGTTCTTC. This encodes CAWSTVGSYNEQFF. The chain couples TRBV30 to TRBJ2-1, with D unresolved. Germline V CDR1 and CDR2: GTSNPN, SVGIG (reference sequence). The CDR3 length is 14 residues. Trimming took 2 bases from V and 0 from J, leaving 8 bases between them.

The CDR3: CASSLTLNTEAFF. In nucleotides, the CDR3 is TGTGCCAGCAGTCTAACGTTGAACACTGAAGCTTTCTTT. V usage is TRBV27 and J usage is TRBJ1-1; no reliable D call. The CDR3 has 13 residues. Per the germline V gene, CDR1 is MNHEY and CDR2 is SMNVEV (reference sequence). The V gene lost 5 bases and the J gene lost 0 bases, with 7 bases spanning the gap.

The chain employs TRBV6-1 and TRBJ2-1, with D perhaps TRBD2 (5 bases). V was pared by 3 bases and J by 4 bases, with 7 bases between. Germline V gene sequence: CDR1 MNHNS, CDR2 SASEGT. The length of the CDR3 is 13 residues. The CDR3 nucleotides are TGTGCCAGCAGTGACCCGGGGTACAATGAGCAGTTCTTC. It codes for CASSDPGYNEQFF.

The CDR3, as DNA: TGTGCCAGCAGCCAAGGGAGCAGGGGACCTAGCGGGAGTCTCTACAATGAGCAGTTCTTC. It translates to CASSQGSRGPSGSLYNEQFF. The chain carries TRBV14 and TRBJ2-1, with 10 bases lining up with TRBD2. J was trimmed by 3 bases and V by 1 base; bases with no gene match: 15. Germline CDR1 and CDR2: SGHDN and FVKESK. This CDR3 is built from 20 residues.

CDR3 bases: TGTGCCAGCAGCCCTCACCTACTAGCGGGGAGGGGCACCGGGGAGCTGTTTTTT. This encodes CASSPHLLAGRGTGELFF. The chain carries TRBV9 and TRBJ2-2; 10 positions agree with TRBD2. The CDR3 length is 18 residues. V shed 4 bases, J shed 4 bases, and the junction held 13 bases outside the gene matches. Germline values: CDR1 SGDLS, CDR2 YYNGEE.